This T cell receptor (beta chain) was sequenced in a study of STAT3 mutations in large granular lymphocyte leukemia (dated by TCRdb to the late 2010s). Looking at the study overall: Canonical activating STAT3 mutations were detected in roughly half of the longitudinally sequenced T-LGLL patients. More than half of T-LGLL patients received one or more immunosuppressive therapy regimens, with hematologic response in roughly 41% of those treated. Serial deep sequencing of TCRbeta CDR3 and STAT3 was performed in patients with T-cell large granular lymphocyte leukemia to reconstruct clonal hierarchy and dynamics. From an initial cohort of hundreds of LGL patients, roughly 20 representative T-LGLL cases were chosen for longitudinal sequencing of TCRbeta and STAT3. As controls, the study also included longitudinal sequencing of two patients with natural killer LGL leukemia. For each patient, sequencing was performed at an average of roughly 4 time points, with a range of 2 to 8 samplings. Points the paper makes about the study in general: At least one immunodominant TCRbeta clonotype was identified in every T-LGLL patient, and multiple immunodominant subclonotypes were identified in about half of the T-LGLL patients. Since codominant clonotypes persisted in some patients, a small but highly pathogenic clone may have gone undetected. In about 30% of the 18 patients, TCR clonotype switching occurred after therapy, and every newly emerging clone was STAT3 wild type. Dominant TCR clone burden was found to exceed STAT3 mutant burden in several patients, suggesting that STAT3 mutation arose secondarily within a pre-expanded clone. The linking of therapy response to changes in TCR clonal burden was complicated by variable intervals between samplings and differing treatment regimens. Because no samples were available when a clone first appeared, clonal expansion had to be inferred from samplings taken at other points.

Regarding this clone: No cognate antigen has been identified for it. One base away there is no much larger clone; base qualities are not given.

Cut back by 5 bases and 0 bases, the V and J ends lie 11 bases apart. The CDR3 starts with the cysteine, ends with the phenylalanine, and has 14 residues. The retained sequence is limited to the CDR3, 42 bases, with the frame set at the first base. Per the germline V gene, SGHRS is the CDR1 and YFSETQ is the CDR2. TCRbeta libraries were sequenced on an Illumina MiSeq, averaging about 41,000 productive templates per sample. Using multiplex PCR amplification, the immunoSEQ assay generated the TCRbeta CDR3 libraries. Regarding the original processing steps: Repertoire diversity was calculated as previously defined, with values near 0 taken to indicate extremely monoclonal samples. The table was pulled from immuneACCESS by TCRdb, which kept in-frame rearrangements only. Such tables lose some clones; where checked, under half of the loss comes from unresolved V genes, and the rest has no known cause. The V and J calls and clone size are taken from that table; D and trimming were inferred from the DNA. The sample has 10,000 or so clones on record, 85% to 90% of them singletons. Together, the top ten hold 84% of the sample.

The same DNA, extracted from blood mononuclear cells, served for both the TCR sequencing and the STAT3 sequencing. The TCR was taken from a man older than 75 with T-cell large granular lymphocyte leukemia. Some clones in this sample may be carry-over from other donors' samples. The age is the age at diagnosis. The specimen sequenced was peripheral blood mononuclear cells. The chain links TRBV5-1 with TRBJ1-1, with a weak D call of TRBD1 (6 bases match). The CDR3 region has the sequence CASRIGQLNTEAFF. The nucleotide sequence reads as follows: TGCGCCAGCAGGATAGGACAGCTGAACACTGAAGCTTTCTTT.